These 5 T cell receptor beta chains share one sample of origin, sequenced in a study of T cells in Graves' hyperthyroidism and ophthalmopathy. Amplification targeted TCR beta CDR3 regions from RNA transcripts. The study used the HTBI primer set for a first-round RT-PCR of the TCR CDR3. TCRdb redid the calling of the multiplex PCR reads with MiXCR, one entry per CDR3 protein. The sample yields 600,000 to 750,000 distinct CDR3 sequences, 17% seen once. The sequencing input was blood. The receptors shown here come from a man aged 45-65 years with Graves' hyperthyroidism.

This clonotype occurred a few times. The V gene is TRBV9, the J gene TRBJ2-2; 8 nucleotides align to TRBD2. V trimming: 0 bases; J trimming: 3 bases; junction bases outside the gene matches: 4. Germline CDR1 reads SGDLS; CDR2 reads YYNGEE. There are 16 residues in the CDR3. CDR3 in DNA: TGTGCCAGCAGCGTAGAAGCGGGAGTTTACACCGGGGAGCTGTTTTTT. Translated, it gives CASSVEAGVYTGELFF.

This clonotype has only a few counts. A read error is possible here, since a much larger clone lies one base away. The chain links TRBV7-8 to TRBJ2-2, with 7 nucleotides matching TRBD2. The CDR3 has 14 amino acids. V lost 3 bases to trimming and J lost 7 bases; unmatched junction nucleotides: 5. Looked up from germline, CDR1 is SGHVS and CDR2 is FQNEAQ. The CDR3 DNA reads as TGTGCCAGCAGCTTGGGGGGGAGGAACGGGGAGCTGTTTTTT. Translation gives CASSLGGRNGELFF.

About this clonotype: This may be a read error: a much more frequent sequence differs by one nucleotide. The chain couples TRBV12-3 or TRBV12-4 to TRBJ1-5; tentatively, D is TRBD1 (5 bases). The CDR3 is 14 residues long. CDR3 region: CAGSFGTRDQPQHF. CDR3 nucleotide sequence: TGTGCCGGCAGTTTTGGCACCAGGGATCAGCCCCAGCATTTT.

The chain uses TRBV7-9 and TRBJ2-2; 10 nucleotides align to TRBD2. Looked up from germline, CDR1 is SEHNR and CDR2 is FQNEAQ (reference sequence). The CDR3 has 15 residues. The V segment lost 5 bases and the J segment 7 bases; nucleotides outside the gene matches: 7. The CDR3 DNA follows: TGTGCCAGCAGCCCACCGGGACTAGCGAGCGGGGAGCTGTTTTTT. Translation: CASSPPGLASGELFF. The variable domain in full, completed from reference TRBV7-9 and TRBJ2-2, reads DTGVSQNPRHKITKRGQNVTFRCDPISEHNRLYWYRQTLGQGPEFLTYFQNEAQLEKSRLLSDRFSAERPKGSFSTLEIQRTEQGDSAMYLCASSPPGLASGELFFGEGSRLTVL.

The chain has TRBV25-1 and TRBJ1-6; TRBD1 aligns across 7 bases. V gave up 2 bases and J gave up 10 bases; unmatched junction bases: 8. The CDR3 consists of 15 residues. In germline, CDR1 is MGHDK, CDR2 SYGVNS. The CDR3 DNA sequence: TGTGCCAGCAGTGAACAGGGGGTTGGTCGATCACCCCTCCACTTT. This sequence encodes CASSEQGVGRSPLHF.